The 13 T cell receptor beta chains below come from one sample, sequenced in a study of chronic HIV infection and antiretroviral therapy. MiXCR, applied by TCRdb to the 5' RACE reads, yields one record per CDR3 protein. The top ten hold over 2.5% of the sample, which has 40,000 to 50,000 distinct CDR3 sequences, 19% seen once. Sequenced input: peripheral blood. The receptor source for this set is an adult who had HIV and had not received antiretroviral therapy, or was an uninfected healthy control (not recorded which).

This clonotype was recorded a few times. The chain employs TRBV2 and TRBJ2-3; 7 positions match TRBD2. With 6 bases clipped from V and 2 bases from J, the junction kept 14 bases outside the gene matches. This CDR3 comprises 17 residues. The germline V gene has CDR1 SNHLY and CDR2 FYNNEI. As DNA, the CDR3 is TGTGCCAGCAGGCCCCGGGAGACTAGCCGGAACACAGATACGCAGTATTTT. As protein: CASRPRETSRNTDTQYF. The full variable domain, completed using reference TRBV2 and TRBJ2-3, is EPEVTQTPSHQVTQMGQEVILRCVPISNHLYFYWYRQILGQKVEFLVSFYNNEISEKSEIFDDQFSVERPDGSNFTLKIRSTKLEDSAMYFCASRPRETSRNTDTQYFGPGTRLTVL.

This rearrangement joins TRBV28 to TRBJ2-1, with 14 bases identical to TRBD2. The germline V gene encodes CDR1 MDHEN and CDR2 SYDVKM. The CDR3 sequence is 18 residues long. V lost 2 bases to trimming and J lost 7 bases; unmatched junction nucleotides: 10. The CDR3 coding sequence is TGTGCCAGCAGTTTAACCCGACTAGCGGGAGGGGGGGGGAATGAGCAGTTCTTC. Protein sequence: CASSLTRLAGGGGNEQFF.

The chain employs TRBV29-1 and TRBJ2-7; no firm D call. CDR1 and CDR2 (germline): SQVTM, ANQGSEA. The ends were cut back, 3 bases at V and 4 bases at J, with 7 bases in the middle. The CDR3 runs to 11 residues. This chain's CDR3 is CSVEWGYEQYF. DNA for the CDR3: TGCAGCGTTGAGTGGGGATACGAGCAGTACTTC.

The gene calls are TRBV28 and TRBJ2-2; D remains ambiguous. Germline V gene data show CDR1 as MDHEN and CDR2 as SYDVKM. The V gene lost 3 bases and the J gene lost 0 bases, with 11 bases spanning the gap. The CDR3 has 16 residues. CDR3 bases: TGTGCCAGCAGTTTTGGCAGGCCCCCGAACACCGGGGAGCTGTTTTTT. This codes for CASSFGRPPNTGELFF.

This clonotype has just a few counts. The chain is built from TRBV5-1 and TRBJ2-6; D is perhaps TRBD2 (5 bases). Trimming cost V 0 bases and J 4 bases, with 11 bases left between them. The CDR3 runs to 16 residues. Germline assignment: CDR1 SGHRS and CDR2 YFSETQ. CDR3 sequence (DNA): TGCGCCAGCAGCTTGGCCATGGGAGCCGGGGCCAACGTCCTGACTTTC. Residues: CASSLAMGAGANVLTF.

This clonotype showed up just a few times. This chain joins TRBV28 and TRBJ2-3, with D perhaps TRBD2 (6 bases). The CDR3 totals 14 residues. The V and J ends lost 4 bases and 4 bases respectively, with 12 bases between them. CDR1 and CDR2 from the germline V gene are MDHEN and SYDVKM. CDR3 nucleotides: TGTGCCAGCAGTTGGTACGGGAGCGCAGATACGCAGTATTTT. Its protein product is CASSWYGSADTQYF.

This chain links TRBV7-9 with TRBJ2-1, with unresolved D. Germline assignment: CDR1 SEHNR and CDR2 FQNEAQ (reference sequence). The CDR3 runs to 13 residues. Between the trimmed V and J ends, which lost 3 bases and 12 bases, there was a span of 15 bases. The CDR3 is CASSLGKIPWQFF. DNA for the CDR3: TGTGCCAGCAGCTTGGGTAAGATCCCATGGCAGTTCTTC. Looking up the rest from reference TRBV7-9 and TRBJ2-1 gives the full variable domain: DTGVSQNPRHKITKRGQNVTFRCDPISEHNRLYWYRQTLGQGPEFLTYFQNEAQLEKSRLLSDRFSAERPKGSFSTLEIQRTEQGDSAMYLCASSLGKIPWQFFGPGTRLTVL.

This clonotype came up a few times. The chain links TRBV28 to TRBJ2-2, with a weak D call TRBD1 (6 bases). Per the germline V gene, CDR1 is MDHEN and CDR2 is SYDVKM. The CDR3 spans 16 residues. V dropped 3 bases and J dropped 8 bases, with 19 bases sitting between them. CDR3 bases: TGTGCCAGCAGTTTTGCCGGGACACTAGAGGCGGGGGAGCTGTTTTTT. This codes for CASSFAGTLEAGELFF.

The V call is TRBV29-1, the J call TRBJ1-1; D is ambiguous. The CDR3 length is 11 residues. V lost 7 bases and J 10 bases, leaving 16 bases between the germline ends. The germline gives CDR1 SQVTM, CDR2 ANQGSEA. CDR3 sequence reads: CSGEATSLAFF. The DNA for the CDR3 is TGCAGCGGTGAGGCGACCTCTCTAGCTTTCTTT.

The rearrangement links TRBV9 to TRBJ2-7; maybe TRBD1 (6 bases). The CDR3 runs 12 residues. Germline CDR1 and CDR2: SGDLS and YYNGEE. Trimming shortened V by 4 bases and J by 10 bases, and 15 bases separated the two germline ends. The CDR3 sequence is CASSPSMGAQYF. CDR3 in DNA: TGTGCCAGCAGCCCCTCAATGGGGGCTCAGTACTTC.

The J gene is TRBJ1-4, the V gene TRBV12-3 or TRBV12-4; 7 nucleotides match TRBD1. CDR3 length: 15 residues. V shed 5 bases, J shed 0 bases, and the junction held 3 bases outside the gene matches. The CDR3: CASSPGTATNEKLFF. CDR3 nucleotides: TGTGCCAGCAGTCCCGGGACAGCAACTAATGAAAAACTGTTTTTT.

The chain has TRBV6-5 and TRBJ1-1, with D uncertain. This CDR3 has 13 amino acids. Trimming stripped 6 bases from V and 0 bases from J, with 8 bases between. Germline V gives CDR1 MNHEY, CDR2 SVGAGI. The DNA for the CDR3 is TGTGCCAGCAGCCAGAACGTGAACACTGAAGCTTTCTTT. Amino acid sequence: CASSQNVNTEAFF.

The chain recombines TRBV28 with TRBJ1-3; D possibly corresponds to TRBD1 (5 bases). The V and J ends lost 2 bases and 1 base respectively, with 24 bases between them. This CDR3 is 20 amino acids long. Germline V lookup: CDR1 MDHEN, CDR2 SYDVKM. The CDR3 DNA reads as TGTGCCAGCAGTTTAGGGCGGGACTTTCTACCGCCGTCTTCTGGAAACACCATATATTTT. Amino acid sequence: CASSLGRDFLPPSSGNTIYF.